Listed here are 25 T cell receptor beta chains from one sample, sequenced in a study of identical twins. MiXCR was run by TCRdb on the 5' RACE reads, yielding one entry per CDR3 protein. The data contain fewer than 550,000 distinct CDR3 sequences, 13% to 15% of them singletons. This sample was shared with a second study, whose subject was yellow fever vaccine responses in identical twins.

The source material was CD4+ T cells sorted from blood. All receptors come from a young woman in good health.

The rearrangement uses TRBV7-8 and TRBJ2-7; 8 nucleotides agree with TRBD2. CDR1 is SGHVS, CDR2 FQNEAQ, per germline. J was trimmed by 2 bases and V by 2 bases; bases with no gene match: 5. The CDR3 sequence is 15 residues long. The CDR3 nucleotides are TGTGCCAGCAGCTTAAGGCTAGCGGGTACCTACGAGCAGTACTTC. Protein product: CASSLRLAGTYEQYF.

J is TRBJ1-1 and V is TRBV29-1; D is uncertain. Per germline, CDR1 SQVTM and CDR2 ANQGSEA. The CDR3 totals 13 residues. The CDR3: CAAVRGSNTEAFF. In DNA form, the CDR3 reads TGCGCAGCGGTCCGGGGTTCGAACACTGAAGCTTTCTTT.

The chain combines TRBV28 with TRBJ2-1; possible D gene TRBD2, 6 bases. CDR1 is MDHEN, CDR2 SYDVKM, per germline. V lost 6 bases, J lost 8 bases, and 11 bases lay in between. CDR3 length: 12 amino acids. The CDR3: CASRNPGDEQFF. The DNA for the CDR3 is TGTGCCAGCAGGAACCCGGGAGATGAGCAGTTCTTC.

This clonotype was counted a few times. V is TRBV15 and J is TRBJ2-1, with 9 positions matching TRBD1. Per the germline V gene, CDR1 is LNHNV and CDR2 is YYDKDF (reference sequence). V lost 11 bases to trimming and J lost 2 bases; unmatched junction nucleotides: 7. The CDR3 loop spans 14 amino acids. CDR3 sequence: CAVNRGLTYNEQFF. In DNA, the CDR3 is TGTGCCGTAAACAGGGGGCTAACCTACAATGAGCAGTTCTTC. The variable domain in full, with the rest retrieved from reference TRBV15 and TRBJ2-1, is DAMVIQNPRYQVTQFGKPVTLSCSQTLNHNVMYWYQQKSSQAPKLLFHYYDKDFNNEADTPDNFQSRRPNTSFCFLDIRSPGLGDTAMYLCAVNRGLTYNEQFFGPGTRLTVL.

The gene calls are TRBV5-1 and TRBJ2-1; D might be TRBD1 (6 bases). CDR3 size: 14 residues. Trimming took 1 base from V and 6 from J, leaving 11 bases between them. From germline, CDR1 is SGHRS and CDR2 YFSETQ. CDR3 coding DNA: TGCGCCAGCAGCTTGCAGGGGATGTTCAATGAGCAGTTCTTC. This sequence encodes CASSLQGMFNEQFF.

This chain joins TRBV12-3 or TRBV12-4 and TRBJ2-2, with D unresolved. Deletions cut 5 bases from V and 3 bases from J, with 10 bases between. CDR3 length: 14 amino acids. This CDR3 reads CASSLFGDTGELFF. The CDR3 DNA sequence: TGTGCCAGCAGTCTCTTTGGGGACACCGGGGAGCTGTTTTTT.

The J gene is TRBJ2-1, the V gene TRBV20-1; 7 bases line up with TRBD2. The CDR3 runs 13 residues. Germline V gives CDR1 DFQATT, CDR2 SNEGSKA (reference sequence). V gave up 6 bases and J gave up 8 bases; unmatched junction bases: 10. The CDR3 region is CSAVAPTSHEQFF. In DNA, the CDR3 is TGCAGTGCAGTAGCTCCGACTAGCCATGAGCAGTTCTTC.

This clonotype was seen repeatedly, ten times or more. The rearrangement links TRBV20-1 to TRBJ2-3; D is uncertain. This CDR3 has 12 residues. Looked up from germline, CDR1 is DFQATT and CDR2 is SNEGSKA (reference sequence). Trimming cost V 6 bases and J 4 bases, with 11 bases left between them. The CDR3 reads CSATPGADTQYF. The CDR3 region has the DNA TGCAGTGCCACTCCCGGCGCAGATACGCAGTATTTT.

This clonotype turned up a few times. The chain couples TRBV6-1 to TRBJ1-2; D remains unclear. V was cut by 2 bases and J by 5 bases, with 6 bases left in between. Per germline, CDR1 MNHNS and CDR2 SASEGT. CDR3 length: 12 amino acids. In DNA form, the CDR3 reads TGTGCCAGCAGTGAACCCGGGTATGGCTACACCTTC. Translated: CASSEPGYGYTF.

In its sample, this clonotype was seen a few times. This sequence joins TRBV5-1 and TRBJ2-1, with 11 bases fitting TRBD2. The CDR3 runs 16 residues. Germline CDR1 is SGHRS and CDR2 is YFSETQ. V trimming: 4 bases; J trimming: 3 bases; junction bases outside the gene matches: 6. This CDR3 reads CASSTKLAGDYNEQFF. The CDR3 DNA sequence: TGCGCCAGCAGCACGAAACTAGCGGGAGACTACAATGAGCAGTTCTTC. The full variable domain, with the rest looked up from reference TRBV5-1 and TRBJ2-1, is KAGVTQTPRYLIKTRGQQVTLSCSPISGHRSVSWYQQTPGQGLQFLFEYFSETQRNKGNFPGRFSGRQFSNSRSEMNVSTLELGDSALYLCASSTKLAGDYNEQFFGPGTRLTVL.

The rearrangement joins TRBV3-1 to TRBJ2-7; TRBD1 matches 8 bases. The CDR3 has 16 residues. Germline V gene sequence: CDR1 LGHDT, CDR2 YNNKEL (reference sequence). V lost 1 base, J lost 4 bases, and 9 bases stayed unmatched. The CDR3 DNA reads TGTGCCAGCAGCCAAGTTTCCGGGACAGGCTTATACGAGCAGTACTTC. Its protein product is CASSQVSGTGLYEQYF.

V is TRBV18 and J is TRBJ1-1, with 7 bases that match TRBD1. The CDR3 runs 15 residues. Germline lookup yields CDR1 KGHSH and CDR2 LQKENI. V lost 4 bases to trimming and J lost 4 bases; unmatched junction nucleotides: 9. DNA for the CDR3: TGTGCCAGCTCACGACAGGGTGGTATGCTCACTGAAGCTTTCTTT. Translated: CASSRQGGMLTEAFF. Looking up the rest from reference TRBV18 and TRBJ1-1 gives the full variable domain: NAGVMQNPRHLVRRRGQEARLRCSPMKGHSHVYWYRQLPEEGLKFMVYLQKENIIDESGMPKERFSAEFPKEGPSILRIQQVVRGDSAAYFCASSRQGGMLTEAFFGQGTRLTVV.

V gene TRBV9 combines with J gene TRBJ1-6; TRBD1 matches 11 bases. Germline CDR1 SGDLS, CDR2 YYNGEE. This CDR3 contains 15 residues. With 4 bases clipped from V and 10 bases from J, the junction kept 7 bases outside the gene matches. The CDR3: CASSPRTGGTSPLHF. In nucleotides, the CDR3 is TGTGCCAGCAGCCCACGGACAGGGGGCACGTCACCCCTCCACTTT.

J is TRBJ2-1 and V is TRBV27; 7 positions match TRBD1. This CDR3 spans 15 amino acids. V lost 5 bases, J lost 6 bases, and 10 bases stayed unmatched. Germline CDR1 MNHEY, CDR2 SMNVEV (reference sequence). The CDR3 DNA reads as TGTGCCAGCAGTCCGACAGGGCTGCGAACCAATGAGCAGTTCTTC. Protein product: CASSPTGLRTNEQFF.

The rearrangement links TRBV28 to TRBJ2-7; D is ambiguous. Trimming cost V 1 base and J 5 bases, with 6 bases left between them. CDR1 is MDHEN, CDR2 SYDVKM, per germline. The length of the CDR3 is 12 residues. The DNA for the CDR3 is TGTGCCAGCAGTTTATTCCGGGACGAGCAGTACTTC. Protein product: CASSLFRDEQYF.

The V gene is TRBV5-1, the J gene TRBJ2-2; D unresolved. Looked up from germline, CDR1 is SGHRS and CDR2 is YFSETQ. The CDR3 runs 15 residues. Trimming pared 0 bases from V and 0 bases from J, leaving 6 bases between. The DNA for the CDR3 is TGCGCCAGCAGCTTGGAGGACCCGAACACCGGGGAGCTGTTTTTT. Residues: CASSLEDPNTGELFF.

This clonotype was seen many times. This chain uses TRBV7-3 with TRBJ2-7; 7 bases match TRBD1. The germline V gene has CDR1 SGHTA and CDR2 FQGTGA. The CDR3 has 16 residues. V was clipped by 1 base and J by 2 bases; unmatched bases: 8. CDR3 in amino acids: CASSLRGGYPTYEQYF. In nucleotides, the CDR3 is TGTGCCAGCAGCTTAAGAGGGGGCTATCCGACCTACGAGCAGTACTTC. Full variable domain (rest looked up from reference TRBV7-3 and TRBJ2-7): GAGVSQTPSNKVTEKGKYVELRCDPISGHTALYWYRQSLGQGPEFLIYFQGTGAADDSGLPNDRFFAVRPEGSVSTLKIQRTERGDSAVYLCASSLRGGYPTYEQYFGPGTRLTVT.

This clonotype turned up a few times. This chain uses TRBV15 with TRBJ2-5; D gene uncertain. This CDR3 has 14 residues. Germline V gene sequence: CDR1 LNHNV, CDR2 YYDKDF (reference sequence). V lost 1 base, J lost 3 bases, and 9 bases lay in between. For the CDR3, the DNA is TGTGCCACCAGCAGAGCGGGTGGGGAAGAGACCCAGTACTTC. This sequence encodes CATSRAGGEETQYF.

This clonotype was seen only a few times. The chain links TRBV4-3 to TRBJ2-7; 15 bases line up with TRBD2. Per the germline V gene, CDR1 is LGHNA and CDR2 is YSLEER. The CDR3 sequence is 18 residues long. The V gene end was trimmed by 1 base and the J gene end by 4 bases; junction bases not matched to a gene: 8. CDR3 sequence reads: CASSQGTGTSGRWYEQYF. CDR3 sequence (DNA): TGCGCCAGCAGCCAAGGGACCGGGACTAGCGGGAGGTGGTACGAGCAGTACTTC.

V gene TRBV12-3 or TRBV12-4 combines with J gene TRBJ2-7; a possible D gene is TRBD2 (7 bases). This CDR3 is built from 17 residues. The V end was cut by 1 base, the J end by 2 bases, with 18 bases between. The chain's CDR3 is CASSLGGRGTLTYEQYF. The CDR3 nucleotides read TGTGCCAGCAGTTTAGGGGGGAGGGGGACACTGACCTACGAGCAGTACTTC.

This clonotype was seen a few times. This sequence joins TRBV12-3 or TRBV12-4 and TRBJ1-5, with D possibly matching TRBD1 (5 bases). The ends were cut back, 3 bases at V and 2 bases at J, with 8 bases in the middle. This CDR3 has 14 amino acids. The CDR3: CASSFVGGNQPQHF. CDR3 DNA: TGTGCCAGCAGTTTCGTGGGGGGCAATCAGCCCCAGCATTTT.

In this sample, this clonotype turned up a few times. V is TRBV6-2 or TRBV6-3 and J is TRBJ2-5; D is undetermined. Germline assignment: CDR1 MNHEY and CDR2 SVGEGT. This CDR3 spans 13 amino acids. The ends were cut back, 3 bases at V and 6 bases at J, with 11 bases in the middle. The CDR3 here is CASSYLDPQTQYF. As DNA, the CDR3 is TGTGCCAGCAGTTATCTGGACCCCCAGACCCAGTACTTC.

This clonotype turned up a few times. The chain carries TRBV11-2 and TRBJ2-3; D not certain. The CDR3 extends over 14 amino acids. The V end lost 4 bases, the J end lost 2 bases, and 10 bases lay between the germline ends. Germline CDR1 and CDR2: SGHAT and FQNNGV. CDR3 in amino acids: CASSSRGVTDTQYF. The DNA of the CDR3 is TGTGCCAGCAGCTCACGTGGTGTCACAGATACGCAGTATTTT.

This clonotype was observed a few times. J is TRBJ2-1 and V is TRBV6-2 or TRBV6-3, with 8 bases lining up with TRBD2. V lost 0 bases and J lost 0; bases outside the gene matches: 16. Germline assignment: CDR1 MNHEY and CDR2 SVGEGT. The CDR3 runs 21 residues. DNA for the CDR3: TGTGCCAGCAGTTACTCCCGGGGGGGACTAGGAGGAAAAAGCTCCTACAATGAGCAGTTCTTC. It yields the protein CASSYSRGGLGGKSSYNEQFF.

The table lists this clonotype with many counts. This chain joins TRBV9 and TRBJ1-6, with 10 bases lining up with TRBD1. This CDR3 spans 15 amino acids. The ends lost 0 bases at V and 10 bases at J; junction bases unmatched: 4. CDR1 SGDLS and CDR2 YYNGEE come from the germline V gene. CDR3 DNA: TGTGCCAGCAGCGTAGTGGGGACAGGGGAGTCACCCCTCCACTTT. It encodes CASSVVGTGESPLHF.